Below, 18 T cell receptor beta chains from the same sample are listed, as sequenced in a study of T cell clonality in common variable immunodeficiency. Using immunoSEQ multiplex PCR, the repertoire was profiled, and TCRdb retains in-frame clones only, with some absent. The data list more than 55,000 clones, none observed once; 1.6% falls to the top ten. Material for sequencing was peripheral blood mononuclear cells. The origin of the receptors is a person between 18 and 75 years old in good health.

This clone was found many times. Read sequence stops 3 residues before the CDR3 end, and the germline J gene provides the missing end. This rearrangement joins TRBV20-1 to TRBJ2-7, with TRBD2 identical over 7 bases. With V trimmed by 4 bases and J by 4 bases, 7 bases remained unmatched. CDR3 length: 13 amino acids. Germline V gene data show CDR1 as DFQATT and CDR2 as SNEGSKA (reference sequence). Incomplete CDR3 DNA: TGCAGTGCTATGGGGGGGGACGCTTACGAG. Residues: CSAMGGDAYE. The whole CDR3 reads CSAMGGDAYEQYF.

This clone came up many times. Incomplete CDR3 DNA: TGCAGTGCTAGAAGCCCGACGACAGGGGACACCGGGGAG. Protein: CSARSPTTGDTGE. The full CDR3 reads CSARSPTTGDTGELFF. This chain joins TRBV20-1 and TRBJ2-2; 8 positions match TRBD1. The read ends 3 residues before the CDR3 terminus; that terminus is restored from the germline J gene. The germline CDR1 and CDR2 sequences are DFQATT and SNEGSKA (reference sequence). The CDR3 loop spans 16 amino acids. The trim removed 2 bases at V and 3 bases at J, leaving 8 bases unmatched.

In its sample, this clone was seen many times. The junction departs from the called germline gene at one end, perhaps through a read error. Read sequence stops 3 residues before the CDR3 end, and the germline J gene provides the missing end. V gene TRBV4-2 combines with J gene TRBJ2-5, with TRBD2 identical over 8 bases. Germline V gene lookup returns CDR1 LGHNA and CDR2 YNFKEQ. This CDR3 spans 16 amino acids. CDR3 in amino acids: CASSQGLGLGAETQYF. The sequenced part of the CDR3 DNA is TGCGCCAGCAGCCAAGGGCTGGGACTAGGGGCGGAGACC.

The sample holds many counts of this clone. The read ends 3 residues before the CDR3 terminus; that terminus is restored from the germline J gene. Other DNA sequences in the same sample also yield this CDR3. V gene TRBV19 combines with J gene TRBJ1-5, with D possibly matching TRBD1 (5 bases). Between the trimmed V and J ends, which lost 5 bases and 0 bases, there was a span of 17 bases. The CDR3 has 17 amino acids. Germline CDR1 is LNHDA and CDR2 is SQIVND (reference sequence). CDR3 DNA (partial): TGTGCCAGTAGTGATGTCGGGGGTCCATATAGCAATCAGCCC. Its protein is CASSDVGGPYSNQP. The complete CDR3 reads CASSDVGGPYSNQPQHF.

This clone was seen at least ten times. Partial CDR3 DNA: TGCGCCAGCAGTGTTTCCGGGACAGGGGATGAAAAA. It is translated as CASSVSGTGDEK. The full-length CDR3 reads as CASSVSGTGDEKLFF. This chain joins TRBV10-2 and TRBJ1-4; 10 positions agree with TRBD1. Read coverage stops 3 residues before the CDR3 terminus; the germline J gene supplies the remainder. The CDR3 loop spans 15 amino acids. J was trimmed by 6 bases and V by 4 bases; bases with no gene match: 5. Looked up from germline, CDR1 is WSHSY and CDR2 is SAAADI.

The sample holds many counts of this clone. The missing CDR3 end, 3 residues past where the read stops, is filled in from the germline J gene. The rearrangement links TRBV5-6 to TRBJ1-2; perhaps TRBD1 as D (6 bases). Between the trimmed V and J ends, which lost 1 base and 6 bases, there was a span of 16 bases. Looked up from germline, CDR1 is SGHDT and CDR2 is YYEEEE. This CDR3 is 15 amino acids long. CDR3 amino acids: CASSLPGSGGDGYTF. CDR3 DNA (partial): TGTGCCAGCAGCTTGCCGGGGTCTGGGGGCGATGGC.

This clone appeared many times. The CDR3 end falls 3 residues outside the read, so it is completed with the germline J gene. The chain combines TRBV7-2 with TRBJ2-3; TRBD1 aligns across 7 bases. V shed 2 bases and J 3 bases; nucleotides not matched to a gene: 5. The germline gives CDR1 SGHTA, CDR2 FQGNSA. The CDR3 is 15 residues long. The CDR3 sequence is CASSLRQGITDTQYF. CDR3 bases read: TGTGCCAGCAGCTTAAGACAGGGAATAACAGATACG.

This clone was counted at least ten times. The read ends 3 residues early relative to the CDR3; the germline J gene fills the gap. J is TRBJ1-2 and V is TRBV2; D is ambiguous. Trimming stripped 6 bases from V and 4 bases from J, with 6 bases between. The CDR3 loop spans 11 amino acids. Germline V gene sequence: CDR1 SNHLY, CDR2 FYNNEI. The CDR3 reads CASSYGYGYTF. Partial CDR3 DNA: TGTGCCAGCAGCTACGGCTATGGC. Full variable domain (outside the CDR3, taken from reference TRBV2 and TRBJ1-2): EPEVTQTPSHQVTQMGQEVILRCVPISNHLYFYWYRQILGQKVEFLVSFYNNEISEKSEIFDDQFSVERPDGSNFTLKIRSTKLEDSAMYFCASSYGYGYTFGSGTRLTVV.

This clone was observed at least ten times. CDR3: CASSQATSGSPDTQYF. The sequenced CDR3 bases are TGTGCCAGCAGCCAAGCAACTAGCGGGAGCCCAGATACG. The gene calls are TRBV14 and TRBJ2-3, with 11 bases fitting TRBD2. Sequencing ends 3 residues short of the CDR3 end; the germline J gene provides the rest. CDR1 is SGHDN, CDR2 FVKESK, per germline. CDR3 length equals 16 residues. Losses at the gene ends were 1 base for V and 4 bases for J; bases not matched to a gene: 4.

This clone has ten or more counts. A junction boundary mismatches the germline segment, possibly from a read error. The read comes to an end 3 residues before the CDR3 does, leaving the germline J gene to fill in the end. The chain has TRBV4-2 and TRBJ2-1; 12 bases fit TRBD2. This CDR3 region has 15 residues. Germline V gene data show CDR1 as LGHNA and CDR2 as YNFKEQ. The DNA read from the CDR3 is TGCGCCAGCAGCCAAGTGTCTAGCGGGAGGGGTGAG. Translated: CASSQVSSGRGE. The whole CDR3 is CASSQVSSGRGEQFF.

This clone showed up just a few times. The read terminates 3 residues before the CDR3 end, so the remaining end is supplied by the germline J gene. The chain is built from TRBV6-8 and TRBJ2-1; 7 bases are a match to TRBD2. This CDR3 spans 17 amino acids. The germline V gene has CDR1 MNHGY and CDR2 SAAAGT. V gave up 2 bases and J gave up 4 bases; unmatched junction bases: 11. CDR3 residues: CASSYHMSGREYNEQFF. CDR3 bases read: TGTGCCAGCAGTTACCATATGAGCGGGCGGGAGTACAATGAG.

This clone appeared many times. The read stops 3 residues short of the end of the CDR3; the missing end is completed from the germline J gene. The chain carries TRBV20-1 and TRBJ1-1; D possibly corresponds to TRBD1 (6 bases). The germline CDR1 and CDR2 sequences are DFQATT and SNEGSKA (reference sequence). The CDR3 spans 14 residues. With 7 bases removed from V and 0 bases from J, the gap between germline ends came to 15 bases. The covered CDR3 bases are TGCAGTGTAGGGACACCAGACCTGAACACTGAA. Translation: CSVGTPDLNTE. The full CDR3 is CSVGTPDLNTEAFF.

This clone was seen many times. With the read ending 3 residues before the CDR3 end, the germline J gene is used to fill in that end. The chain employs TRBV7-9 and TRBJ2-7; TRBD1 agrees at 7 bases. Germline V gene sequence: CDR1 SEHNR, CDR2 FQNEAQ (reference sequence). This CDR3 comprises 13 residues. V shed 3 bases and J 3 bases; nucleotides not matched to a gene: 2. Partial CDR3 DNA: TGTGCCAGCAGCTTGGGACAGTACTACGAG. It codes for CASSLGQYYE. The CDR3 in its entirety is CASSLGQYYEQYF.

This clone was seen many times. The sequenced fragment ends 3 residues before the CDR3 boundary, so the rest is inferred from the germline J gene. The V gene is TRBV10-3, the J gene TRBJ1-2; TRBD1 might be the D (6 bases). Germline assignment: CDR1 ENHRY and CDR2 SYGVKD. This CDR3 has 13 amino acids. V lost 6 bases to trimming and J lost 6 bases, with 14 bases between them. The CDR3 DNA, read in part, is TGTGCCATCAGCGGACAGTGGACGGATGGC. Translating it yields CAISGQWTDG. The full CDR3 protein is CAISGQWTDGYTF.

This clone showed up many times. The CDR3 goes on 3 residues after the read ends, and that part is filled in from the germline J gene. The chain joins TRBV28 to TRBJ2-1, with 11 bases matching TRBD1. The CDR3 runs to 17 residues. Per the germline V gene, CDR1 is MDHEN and CDR2 is SYDVKM. Losses at the gene ends were 5 bases for V and 7 bases for J; bases not matched to a gene: 13. The CDR3 bases that were read are TGTGCCAGCAGTCCCCCCCCCGGGACAGGGGGAGGAAATGAG. Translating gives CASSPPPGTGGGNE. The whole CDR3 protein reads CASSPPPGTGGGNEQFF.

This clone occurred many times. Coverage ceases 3 residues before the CDR3 finishes, and the germline J gene fills in the end. The chain joins TRBV12-3 or TRBV12-4 to TRBJ2-1; 10 bases fit TRBD2. The J segment lost 5 bases and the V segment lost 8 bases, leaving 12 bases of the junction unmatched. The CDR3 contains 16 residues. This CDR3 is CASSQGGLAANNEQFF. CDR3 DNA (partial): TGTGCCAGCTCCCAGGGTGGACTAGCGGCCAACAATGAG.

Ten or more counts support this clone. The read finishes 3 residues shy of the CDR3 end, and the germline J gene is used to complete it. The chain couples TRBV9 to TRBJ2-3, with a tentative D call TRBD2 (6 bases). V was shortened by 2 bases and J by 3 bases, with 13 bases between the two germline ends. Germline V gene lookup returns CDR1 SGDLS and CDR2 YYNGEE. The CDR3 sequence is 15 residues long. CDR3 region: CASSVGGTRTDTQYF. CDR3 bases read: TGTGCCAGCAGCGTCGGGGGAACAAGAACAGATACG. Combining the CDR3 with reference TRBV9 and TRBJ2-3 gives the whole variable domain DSGVTQTPKHLITATGQRVTLRCSPRSGDLSVYWYQQSLDQGLQFLIQYYNGEERAKGNILERFSAQQFPDLHSELNLSSLELGDSALYFCASSVGGTRTDTQYFGPGTRLTVL.

Worth noting for this clone: The CDR3 goes on 3 residues after the read ends, and that part is filled in from the germline J gene. The rearrangement uses TRBV5-3 and TRBJ2-5; 11 bases align to TRBD1. TRBV5-3 is flagged as an ORF with uncertain function. V shed 2 bases and J 7 bases; nucleotides not matched to a gene: 10. The CDR3 length is 16 residues. CDR3 sequence: CARSFVPGQGVRTQYF. Incomplete CDR3 DNA: TGTGCCAGAAGCTTTGTCCCGGGACAGGGGGTTAGGACC.